The clone carrying this TCR beta chain occurred a few times. Its target is unknown. The data are from a study of T-cell reconstitution after alpha-beta-depleted transplantation in children. Study-wide findings and caveats: Newly produced T cells mostly accounted for T-cell counts and diversity one year post-transplant. Reportedly, alpha-beta T cells present about two months post-transplant originated from several hundred expanded clones of graft origin.

Unique molecular identifiers were incorporated during preparation of the TCRbeta library. TCRdb independently ran MiXCR on the PCR reads; one entry per CDR3 protein. The sample contains 150,000 to 200,000 distinct CDR3 sequences, 6.3% of which appear only once. The CDR3 sequence is 16 residues long. The receptor was derived from a girl in the first two years of life with combined immunodeficiency, due to receive a stem cell transplant. The sample was PBMCs, taken before TCRalphabeta/CD19-depleted stem cell transplant. The chain links TRBV21-1 to TRBJ2-5; the table names TRBD2, a call not compared with the DNA. TRBV21-1 is annotated as a pseudogene. CDR3 sequence (DNA): TGTGCCAGCAGCAAAGATCCTAGCGGGAGCTCCGAGACCCAGTACTTC. Encoded protein: CASSKDPSGSSETQYF.